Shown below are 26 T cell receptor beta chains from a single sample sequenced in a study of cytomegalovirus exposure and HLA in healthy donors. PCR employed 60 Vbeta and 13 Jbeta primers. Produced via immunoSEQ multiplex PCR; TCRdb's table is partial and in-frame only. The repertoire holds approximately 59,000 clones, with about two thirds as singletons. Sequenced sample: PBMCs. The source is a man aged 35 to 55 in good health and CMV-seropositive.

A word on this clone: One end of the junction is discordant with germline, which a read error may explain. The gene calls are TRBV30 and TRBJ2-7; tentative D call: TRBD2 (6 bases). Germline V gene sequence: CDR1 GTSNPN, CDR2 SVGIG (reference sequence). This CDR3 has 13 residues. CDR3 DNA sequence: TGTGCCCGAAGCCTCGGGAGCTCCCACGAGCAGTACTTC. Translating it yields CARSLGSSHEQYF.

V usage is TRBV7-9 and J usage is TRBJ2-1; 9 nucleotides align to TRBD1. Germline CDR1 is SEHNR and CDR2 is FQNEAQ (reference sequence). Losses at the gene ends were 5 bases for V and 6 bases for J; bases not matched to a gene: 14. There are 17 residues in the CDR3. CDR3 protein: CASSIGQGTVAGNEQFF. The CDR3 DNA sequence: TGTGCCAGCAGCATTGGACAGGGGACGGTAGCCGGCAATGAGCAGTTCTTC.

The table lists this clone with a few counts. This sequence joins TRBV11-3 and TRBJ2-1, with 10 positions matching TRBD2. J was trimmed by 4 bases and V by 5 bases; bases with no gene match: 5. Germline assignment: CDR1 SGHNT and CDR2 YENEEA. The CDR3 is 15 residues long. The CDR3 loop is CASSLSGREYNEQFF. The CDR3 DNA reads TGTGCCAGCAGCCTCAGCGGGAGGGAATACAATGAGCAGTTCTTC.

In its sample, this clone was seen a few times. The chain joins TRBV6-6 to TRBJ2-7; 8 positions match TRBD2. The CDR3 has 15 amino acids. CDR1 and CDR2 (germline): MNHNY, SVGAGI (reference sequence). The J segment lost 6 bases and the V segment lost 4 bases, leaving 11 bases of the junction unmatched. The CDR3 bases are TGTGCCAGCAGTTCCCCCGGGACTAGGGCTCGCGAGCAGTACTTC. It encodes CASSSPGTRAREQYF.

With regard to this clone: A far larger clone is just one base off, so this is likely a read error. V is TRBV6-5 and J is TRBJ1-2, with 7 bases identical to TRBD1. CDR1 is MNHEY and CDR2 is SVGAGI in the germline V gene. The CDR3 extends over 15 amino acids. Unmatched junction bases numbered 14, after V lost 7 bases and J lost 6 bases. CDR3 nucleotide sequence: TGTGCCAGCACCGGCGGGGCAGGGGGAATCCATGGCTACACCTTC. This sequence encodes CASTGGAGGIHGYTF.

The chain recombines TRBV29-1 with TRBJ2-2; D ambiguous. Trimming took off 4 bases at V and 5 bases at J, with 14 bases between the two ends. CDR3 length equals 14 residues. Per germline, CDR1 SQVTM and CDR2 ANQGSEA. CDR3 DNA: TGCAGCGTTGGAAGACTTGGAGAAACCGGGGAGCTGTTTTTT. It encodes CSVGRLGETGELFF.

The DNA of the CDR3 is TGTGCCAGCAGCTTAGTAGAGTCATACAATGAGCAGTTCTTC. Translation: CASSLVESYNEQFF. This rearrangement joins TRBV11-3 to TRBJ2-1; D unresolved. V shed 1 base and J shed 4 bases, with 8 bases lying between them. Germline loops: CDR1 SGHNT, CDR2 YENEEA. The CDR3 sequence is 14 residues long.

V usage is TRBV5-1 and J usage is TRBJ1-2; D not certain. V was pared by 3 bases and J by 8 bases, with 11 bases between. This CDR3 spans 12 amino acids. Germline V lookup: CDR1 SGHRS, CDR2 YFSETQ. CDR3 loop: CASSSDIEGYTF. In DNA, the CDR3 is TGCGCCAGCAGCTCAGACATCGAGGGCTACACCTTC.

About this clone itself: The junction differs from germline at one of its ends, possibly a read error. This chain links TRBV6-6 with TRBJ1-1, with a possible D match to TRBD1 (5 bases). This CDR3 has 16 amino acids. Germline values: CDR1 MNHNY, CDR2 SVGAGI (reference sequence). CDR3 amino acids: CAIHQQIGVMGTEAFF. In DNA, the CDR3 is TGCGCGATCCACCAACAGATAGGGGTTATGGGCACTGAAGCTTTCTTT.

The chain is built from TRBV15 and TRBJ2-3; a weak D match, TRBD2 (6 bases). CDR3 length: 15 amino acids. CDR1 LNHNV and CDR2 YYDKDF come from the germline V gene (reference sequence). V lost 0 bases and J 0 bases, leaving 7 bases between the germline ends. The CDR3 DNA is TGTGCCACCAGCAGAGATGCGGGGAGCACAGATACGCAGTATTTT. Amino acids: CATSRDAGSTDTQYF.

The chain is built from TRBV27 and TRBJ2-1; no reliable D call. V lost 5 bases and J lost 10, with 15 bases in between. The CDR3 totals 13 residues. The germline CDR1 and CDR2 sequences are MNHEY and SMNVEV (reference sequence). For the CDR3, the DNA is TGTGCCAGCAGTCCTTCCGGTAGGCGGGAGCAGTTCTTC. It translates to CASSPSGRREQFF.

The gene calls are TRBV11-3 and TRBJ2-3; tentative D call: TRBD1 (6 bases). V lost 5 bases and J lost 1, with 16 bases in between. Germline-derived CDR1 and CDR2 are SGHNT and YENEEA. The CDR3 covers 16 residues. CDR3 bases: TGTGCCAGCAGCCCCGGGTCCGCAGGGGGCACAGATACGCAGTATTTT. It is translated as CASSPGSAGGTDTQYF.

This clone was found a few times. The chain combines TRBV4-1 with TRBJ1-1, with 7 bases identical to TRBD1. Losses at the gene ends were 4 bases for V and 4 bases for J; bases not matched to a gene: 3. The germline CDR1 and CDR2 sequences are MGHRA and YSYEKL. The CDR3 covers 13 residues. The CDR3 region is CASSRQGPTEAFF. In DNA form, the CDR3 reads TGCGCCAGCAGCCGACAGGGTCCCACTGAAGCTTTCTTT.

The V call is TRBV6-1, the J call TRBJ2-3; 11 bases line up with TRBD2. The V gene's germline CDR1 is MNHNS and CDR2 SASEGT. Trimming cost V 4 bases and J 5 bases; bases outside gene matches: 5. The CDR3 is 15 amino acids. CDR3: CASSVLAGDRDTQYF. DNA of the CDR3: TGTGCCAGCAGTGTACTAGCGGGAGATAGAGATACGCAGTATTTT.

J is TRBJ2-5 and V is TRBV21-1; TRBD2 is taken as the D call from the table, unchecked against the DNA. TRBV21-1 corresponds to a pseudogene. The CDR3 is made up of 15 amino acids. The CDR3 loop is CASSKPSGSGETQYF. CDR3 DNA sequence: TGTGCCAGCAGCAAACCTAGCGGGAGTGGAGAGACCCAGTACTTC.

The CDR3 sequence is CASSQAWDPGGLAKNIQYF. CDR3 coding DNA: TGTGCCAGCAGCCAAGCCTGGGATCCGGGGGGCCTAGCCAAAAACATTCAGTACTTC. The chain recombines TRBV4-2 with TRBJ2-4; D might be TRBD2 (7 bases). Trimming stripped 1 base from V and 0 bases from J, with 19 bases between. CDR1 LGHNA and CDR2 YNFKEQ come from the germline V gene. The CDR3 is 19 residues long.

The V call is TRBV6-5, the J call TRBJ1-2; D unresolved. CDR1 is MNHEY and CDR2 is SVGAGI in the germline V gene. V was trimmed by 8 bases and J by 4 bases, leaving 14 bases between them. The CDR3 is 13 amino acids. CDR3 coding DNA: TGTGCCAGCTGGAAAGGAGGAGGCTATGGCTACACCTTC. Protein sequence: CASWKGGGYGYTF.

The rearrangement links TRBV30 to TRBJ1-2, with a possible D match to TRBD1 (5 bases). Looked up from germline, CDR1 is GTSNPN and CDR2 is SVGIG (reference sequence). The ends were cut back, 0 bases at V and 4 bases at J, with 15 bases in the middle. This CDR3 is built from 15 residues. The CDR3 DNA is TGTGCCTGGAGTGTACGGGGGGGAGGGTCCTATGGCTACACCTTC. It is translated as CAWSVRGGGSYGYTF.

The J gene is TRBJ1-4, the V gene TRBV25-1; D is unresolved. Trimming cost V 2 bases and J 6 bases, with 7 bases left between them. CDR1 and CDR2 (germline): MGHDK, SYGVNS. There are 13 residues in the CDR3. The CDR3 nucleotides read TGTGCCAGCAGTGAAAATACAGATGAAAAACTGTTTTTT. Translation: CASSENTDEKLFF.

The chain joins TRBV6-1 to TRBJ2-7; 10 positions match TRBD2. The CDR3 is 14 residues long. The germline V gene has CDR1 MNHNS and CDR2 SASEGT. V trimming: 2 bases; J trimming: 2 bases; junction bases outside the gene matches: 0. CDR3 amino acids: CASSETSGTYEQYF. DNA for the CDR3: TGTGCCAGCAGTGAAACTAGCGGGACCTACGAGCAGTACTTC.

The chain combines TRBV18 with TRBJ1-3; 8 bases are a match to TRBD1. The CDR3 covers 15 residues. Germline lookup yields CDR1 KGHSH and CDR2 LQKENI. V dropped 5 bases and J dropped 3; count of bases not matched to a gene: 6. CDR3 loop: CASSSETGDGNTIYF. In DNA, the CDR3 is TGTGCCAGCTCATCAGAGACAGGGGATGGAAACACCATATATTTT.

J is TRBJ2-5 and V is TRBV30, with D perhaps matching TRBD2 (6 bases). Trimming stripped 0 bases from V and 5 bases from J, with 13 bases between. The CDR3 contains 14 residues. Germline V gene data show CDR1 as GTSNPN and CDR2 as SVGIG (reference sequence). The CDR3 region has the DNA TGTGCCTGGAGTGTTCGGGGGAGAGGGGAGACCCAGTACTTC. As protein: CAWSVRGRGETQYF.

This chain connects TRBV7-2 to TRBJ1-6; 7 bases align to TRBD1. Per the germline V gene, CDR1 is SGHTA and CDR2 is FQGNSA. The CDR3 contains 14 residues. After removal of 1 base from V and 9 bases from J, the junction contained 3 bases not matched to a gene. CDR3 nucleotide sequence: TGTGCCAGCAGCTTAGGCAGGGGGGTTTCACCCCTCCACTTT. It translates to CASSLGRGVSPLHF.

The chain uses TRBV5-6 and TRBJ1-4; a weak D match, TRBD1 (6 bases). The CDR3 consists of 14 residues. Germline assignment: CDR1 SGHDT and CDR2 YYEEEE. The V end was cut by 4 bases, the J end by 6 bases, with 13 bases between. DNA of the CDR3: TGTGCCAGCAGCACGGGGACAAGCTATGAAAAACTGTTTTTT. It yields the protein CASSTGTSYEKLFF.

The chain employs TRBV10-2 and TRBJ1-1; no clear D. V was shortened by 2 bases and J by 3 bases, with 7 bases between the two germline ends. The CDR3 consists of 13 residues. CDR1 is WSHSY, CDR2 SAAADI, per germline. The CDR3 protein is CASSEQSYTEAFF. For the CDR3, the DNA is TGCGCCAGCAGTGAGCAGTCTTACACTGAAGCTTTCTTT.

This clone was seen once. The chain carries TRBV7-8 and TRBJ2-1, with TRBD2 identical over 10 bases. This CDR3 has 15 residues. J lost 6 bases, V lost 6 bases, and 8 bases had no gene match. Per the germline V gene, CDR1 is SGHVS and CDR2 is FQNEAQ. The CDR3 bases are TGTGCCAGCAGTTTACGGGCTAGCGGGAGCAATGAGCAGTTCTTC. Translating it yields CASSLRASGSNEQFF.